These T cell receptor beta chains were read from a single sample in a study of blood T cell repertoires in COVID-19. TCRdb's table, derived via immunoSEQ multiplex PCR, lists solely in-frame clones and lacks some. The repertoire holds over 150,000 clones, with around 74% as singletons. The specimen was peripheral blood. These receptors all stem from a woman of 80 years or more with acute or convalescent COVID-19. Both conserved end residues are part of each CDR3. The order of the fields is J gene, clone size, D gene, V gene, CDR3 length, CDR3 protein, CDR3 DNA. D genes are given only for firm matches. For some rows the clone size is stated as once, few or many, or as a class when expanded; others skip it.

>TRBJ2-3|.|.|TRBV27|15
CAVASGARSTDTQYF
TGTGCCGTTGCTTCAGGGGCTCGGAGCACAGATACGCAGTATTTT
>TRBJ1-2|few|.|TRBV3-1/TRBV3-2|15
CASSQTDGTSRGYTF
TGTGCCAGCAGCCAAACGGACGGGACTTCGAGGGGCTACACCTTC
>TRBJ1-1|.|.|TRBV5-1|14
CASSLEGGSTEAFF
TGCGCCAGCAGCTTGGAGGGAGGGAGCACTGAAGCTTTCTTT
>TRBJ1-3|.|.|TRBV19|14
CASSPAGSGNTIYF
TGTGCCAGTAGTCCCGCGGGCTCTGGAAACACCATATATTTT
>TRBJ1-5|.|.|TRBV6-5|12
CASKYSNQPQHF
TGTGCCAGCAAATATAGCAATCAGCCCCAGCATTTT
>TRBJ1-3|.|.|TRBV7-2|15
CASSPRTESGNTIYF
TGTGCCAGCAGCCCCCGGACAGAGTCTGGAAACACCATATATTTT
>TRBJ2-3|.|.|TRBV5-1|15
CASSLRTGDTDTQYF
TGCGCCAGCAGCTTGCGGACTGGGGACACAGATACGCAGTATTTT
>TRBJ2-5|.|TRBD2|TRBV6-2/TRBV6-3|16
CASSYGSSGYQETQYF
TGTGCCAGCAGTTACGGGTCTAGCGGGTACCAAGAGACCCAGTACTTC
>TRBJ1-5|.|.|TRBV7-2|15
CASSFAGARDQPQHF
TGTGCCAGCAGCTTCGCAGGGGCGCGGGATCAGCCCCAGCATTTT
>TRBJ2-3|.|TRBD2|TRBV29-1|14
CSVDFGTRLITQYF
TGCAGCGTTGATTTCGGGACTAGGTTGATTACGCAGTATTTT
>TRBJ2-1|.|TRBD2|TRBV2|14
CASIWTSGKSEQFF
TGTGCCAGCATTTGGACTAGCGGGAAAAGTGAGCAGTTCTTC
>TRBJ2-1|.|.|TRBV18|16
CASSPGGWGSYNEQFF
TGTGCCAGCTCACCAGGGGGCTGGGGCTCCTACAATGAGCAGTTCTTC
>TRBJ1-6|.|.|TRBV6-5|11
CATGGSSPLHF
TGTGCCACGGGGGGGAGTTCACCCCTCCACTTT
>TRBJ2-1|few|TRBD2|TRBV19|19
CASSIEGLGLAVKRNEQFF
TGTGCCAGTAGTATAGAAGGGTTGGGACTAGCGGTAAAGAGGAATGAGCAGTTCTTC
>TRBJ1-2|.|.|TRBV14|15
CASSQENTGTYGYTF
TGTGCCAGCAGCCAAGAAAATACGGGAACCTATGGCTACACCTTC
>TRBJ2-5|many|.|TRBV19|13
CASGRGSLETQYF
TGTGCCAGCGGGAGAGGTAGTTTAGAGACCCAGTACTTC
>TRBJ2-5|.|TRBD2|TRBV2|16
CASSVYSGHSQETQYF
TGTGCCAGCAGCGTATATAGCGGGCATAGCCAAGAGACCCAGTACTTC
>TRBJ2-4|.|.|TRBV6-2/TRBV6-3|15
CASSYHSLAKNIQYF
TGTGCCAGCAGTTATCACAGCTTAGCCAAAAACATTCAGTACTTC
>TRBJ1-1|.|TRBD1|TRBV5-1|16
CASSTTGGKMNTEAFF
TGCGCCAGCAGCACAACAGGGGGAAAAATGAACACTGAAGCTTTCTTT
>TRBJ1-3|.|.|TRBV7-2|12
CASSFSGDTIYF
TGTGCCAGCAGCTTCAGCGGGGACACCATATATTTT
>TRBJ1-1|few|.|TRBV10-3|15
CAISESTGLNTEAFF
TGTGCCATCAGTGAGTCGACAGGTTTGAACACTGAAGCTTTCTTT
>TRBJ2-7|.|TRBD1|TRBV6-2/TRBV6-3|17
CASSPGQGITHSYEQYF
TGTGCCAGCAGTCCGGGACAGGGCATAACCCATTCTTACGAGCAGTACTTC
>TRBJ1-4|.|TRBD1|TRBV6-2/TRBV6-3|15
CASSLLTGGREKLFF
TGTGCCAGCAGCCTCCTAACAGGGGGGCGTGAAAAACTGTTTTTT
>TRBJ2-1|.|TRBD1|TRBV6-5|15
CASRPRGTGWDEQFF
TGTGCCAGCAGACCGCGTGGGACAGGGTGGGATGAGCAGTTCTTC
>TRBJ1-6|.|.|TRBV20-1|10
CSAPTATLHF
TGCAGTGCCCCGACAGCAACCCTCCACTTT
>TRBJ1-1|.|.|TRBV7-6|15
CASSLGGPVNTEAFF
TGTGCCAGCAGCTTGGGGGGACCGGTGAACACTGAAGCTTTCTTT
>TRBJ1-3|.|.|TRBV9|16
CASSVGATGSGNTIYF
TGTGCCAGCAGCGTAGGTGCCACAGGGTCGGGAAACACCATATATTTT
>TRBJ2-1|.|.|TRBV4-2|13
CASSHSGADEQFF
TGTGCCAGCAGCCACTCCGGTGCGGATGAGCAGTTCTTC
>TRBJ2-5|.|TRBD2|TRBV5-6|15
CASTTAGLGQETQYF
TGTGCCAGCACCACCGCGGGACTAGGCCAAGAGACCCAGTACTTC
>TRBJ2-3|.|TRBD2|TRBV5-6|16
CASSLDPGGSTDTQYF
TGTGCCAGCAGCTTGGATCCGGGGGGGAGCACAGATACGCAGTATTTT